This T cell receptor beta chain emerged from a study of post-analysis software for immune sequencing data. Prepared libraries of TCR beta cDNA carried unique molecular identifiers. A single record per CDR3 protein comes from TCRdb applying MiXCR to the PCR reads. The sample yields about 540,000 distinct CDR3 sequences, roughly 34% seen once. As to this clonotype: Its antigen is undetermined.

The V gene lost 1 base and the J gene lost 1 base, with 16 bases spanning the gap. From germline, CDR1 is SGHTA and CDR2 FQGNSA. CDR3 length equals 18 residues. Study outcomes and limitations: Patients used about five TRBV segments, including TRBV5-6, TRBV5-1 and TRBV20-1, more often than controls.

This chain uses TRBV7-2 with TRBJ1-4, with D possibly being TRBD1 (5 bases). Sequenced input: blood. This receptor was obtained from a girl aged 2-17 years with multiple sclerosis. In DNA, the CDR3 is TGTGCCAGCAGCTTAGACGCCCCGGGACCGGGAACTAATGAAAAACTGTTTTTT. It yields the protein CASSLDAPGPGTNEKLFF.